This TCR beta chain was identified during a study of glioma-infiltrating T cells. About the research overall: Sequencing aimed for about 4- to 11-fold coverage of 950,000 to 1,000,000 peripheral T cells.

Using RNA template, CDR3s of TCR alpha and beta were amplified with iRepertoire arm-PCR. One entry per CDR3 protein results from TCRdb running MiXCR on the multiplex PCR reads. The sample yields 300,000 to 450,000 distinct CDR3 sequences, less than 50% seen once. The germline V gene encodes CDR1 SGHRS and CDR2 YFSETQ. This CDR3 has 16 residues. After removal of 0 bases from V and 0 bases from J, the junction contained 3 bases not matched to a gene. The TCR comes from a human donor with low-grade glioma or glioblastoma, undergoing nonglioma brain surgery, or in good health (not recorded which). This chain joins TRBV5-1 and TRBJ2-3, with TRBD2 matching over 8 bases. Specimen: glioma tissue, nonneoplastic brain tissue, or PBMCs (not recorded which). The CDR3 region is CASSLELAVSTDTQYF. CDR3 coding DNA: TGCGCCAGCAGCTTGGAACTAGCGGTGAGCACAGATACGCAGTATTTT.